Here is one TCR beta chain with its context. The entry originates in a study of blood T cell repertoires in COVID-19. Whole-study context: Sources were T cells, B-cell-depleted T cells, or PBMCs; the material itself was cDNA or gDNA.

Patients from Seattle were sampled longitudinally, starting during active infection. In the original analysis: Amplification of reference gene primers provided the estimated nucleated cell counts. Here immunoSEQ multiplex PCR was the method, and the copy in TCRdb shows in-frame clones only, minus some. V and J calls and clone size come straight from that table; D and trimming were deduced from the DNA. The sample holds approximately 330,000 clones, roughly 90% seen once. The TCR comes from a man aged 25 to 40 with COVID-19, enrolled during active disease. The sequenced material came from peripheral blood.

The CDR3 nucleotides are TGTGCCAGTAGTAGCACTAGCGGGAGATACGAGCAGTACTTC. This gives the protein CASSSTSGRYEQYF. The rearrangement uses TRBV19 and TRBJ2-7; 11 bases are shared with TRBD2. J lost 4 bases, V lost 4 bases, and 3 bases had no gene match. Looked up from germline, CDR1 is LNHDA and CDR2 is SQIVND (reference sequence). CDR3 length: 14 residues.